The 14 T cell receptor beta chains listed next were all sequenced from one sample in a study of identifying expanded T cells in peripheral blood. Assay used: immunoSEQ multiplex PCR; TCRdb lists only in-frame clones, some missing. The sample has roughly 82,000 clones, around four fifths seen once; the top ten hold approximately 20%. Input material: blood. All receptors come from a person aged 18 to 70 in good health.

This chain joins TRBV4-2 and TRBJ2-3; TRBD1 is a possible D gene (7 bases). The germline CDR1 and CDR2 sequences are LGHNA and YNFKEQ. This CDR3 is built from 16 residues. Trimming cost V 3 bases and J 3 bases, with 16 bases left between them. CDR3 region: CASSQPEAGGTDTQYF. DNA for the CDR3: TGTGCCAGCAGCCAGCCCGAAGCAGGGGGGACAGATACGCAGTATTTT.

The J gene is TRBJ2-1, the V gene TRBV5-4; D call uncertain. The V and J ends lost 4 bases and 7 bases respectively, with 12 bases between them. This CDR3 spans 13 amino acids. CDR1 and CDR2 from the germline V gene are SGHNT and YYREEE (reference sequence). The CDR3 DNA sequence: TGTGCCAGCAGCAAGGTTATGGTGAATGAGCAGTTCTTC. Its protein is CASSKVMVNEQFF.

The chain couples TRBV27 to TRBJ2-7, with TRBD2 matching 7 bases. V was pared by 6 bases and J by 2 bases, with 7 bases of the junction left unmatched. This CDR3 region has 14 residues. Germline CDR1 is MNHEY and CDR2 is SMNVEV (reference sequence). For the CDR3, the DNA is TGTGCCAGCAGGAGTAGCGGGTCCCCCTACGAGCAGTACTTC. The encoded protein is CASRSSGSPYEQYF.

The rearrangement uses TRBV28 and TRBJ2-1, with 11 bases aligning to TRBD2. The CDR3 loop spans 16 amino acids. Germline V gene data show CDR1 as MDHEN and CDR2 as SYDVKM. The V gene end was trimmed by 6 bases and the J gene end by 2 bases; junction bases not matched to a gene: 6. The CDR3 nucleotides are TGTGCCAGCAGAATAGGGACTAGCGGAACCTACAATGAGCAGTTCTTC. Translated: CASRIGTSGTYNEQFF.

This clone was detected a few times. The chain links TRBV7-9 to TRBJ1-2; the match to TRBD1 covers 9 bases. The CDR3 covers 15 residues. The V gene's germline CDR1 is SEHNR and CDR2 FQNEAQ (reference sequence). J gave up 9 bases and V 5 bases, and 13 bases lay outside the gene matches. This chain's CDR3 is CASSRGGQGRGSYTF. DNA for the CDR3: TGTGCCAGCAGCCGAGGAGGACAGGGGCGTGGGAGCTACACCTTC.

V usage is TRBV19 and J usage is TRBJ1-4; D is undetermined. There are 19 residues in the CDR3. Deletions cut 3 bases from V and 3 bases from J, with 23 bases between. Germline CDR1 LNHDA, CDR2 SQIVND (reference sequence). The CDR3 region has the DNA TGTGCCAGTAGTATCGGGCCTCCGGGTCTTAAAGGTCCTAATGAAAAACTGTTTTTT. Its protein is CASSIGPPGLKGPNEKLFF.

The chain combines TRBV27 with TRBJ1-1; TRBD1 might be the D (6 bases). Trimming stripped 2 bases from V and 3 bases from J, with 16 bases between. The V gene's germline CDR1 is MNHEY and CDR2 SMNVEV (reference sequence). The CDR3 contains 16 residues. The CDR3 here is CASSLASGPGDTEAFF. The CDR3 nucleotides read TGTGCCAGCAGTTTAGCGTCAGGGCCAGGGGACACTGAAGCTTTCTTT.

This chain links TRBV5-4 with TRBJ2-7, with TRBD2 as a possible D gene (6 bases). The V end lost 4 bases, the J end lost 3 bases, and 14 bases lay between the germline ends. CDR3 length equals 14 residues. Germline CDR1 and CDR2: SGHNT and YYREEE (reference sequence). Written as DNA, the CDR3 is TGTGCCAGCAGCCCTGGGGGGTCGTACTACGAGCAGTACTTC. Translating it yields CASSPGGSYYEQYF.

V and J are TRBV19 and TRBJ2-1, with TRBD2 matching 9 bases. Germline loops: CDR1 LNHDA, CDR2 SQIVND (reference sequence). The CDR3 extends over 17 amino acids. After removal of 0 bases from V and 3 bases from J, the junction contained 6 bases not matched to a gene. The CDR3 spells CASSIEVGGRVYNEQFF. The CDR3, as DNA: TGTGCCAGTAGTATAGAGGTGGGCGGGAGGGTCTACAATGAGCAGTTCTTC.

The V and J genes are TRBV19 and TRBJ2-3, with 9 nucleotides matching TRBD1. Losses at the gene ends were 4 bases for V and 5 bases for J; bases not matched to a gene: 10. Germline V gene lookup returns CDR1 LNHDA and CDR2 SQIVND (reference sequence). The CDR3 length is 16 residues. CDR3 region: CASSTVGTGYQDTQYF. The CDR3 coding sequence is TGTGCCAGTAGTACTGTAGGGACAGGGTATCAAGATACGCAGTATTTT. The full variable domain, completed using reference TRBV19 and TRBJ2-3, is DGGITQSPKYLFRKEGQNVTLSCEQNLNHDAMYWYRQDPGQGLRLIYYSQIVNDFQKGDIAEGYSVSREKKESFPLTVTSAQKNPTAFYLCASSTVGTGYQDTQYFGPGTRLTVL.

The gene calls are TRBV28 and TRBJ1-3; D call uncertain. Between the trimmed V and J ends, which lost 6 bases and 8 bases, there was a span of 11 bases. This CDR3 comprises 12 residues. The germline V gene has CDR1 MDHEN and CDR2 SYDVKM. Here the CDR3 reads CASSISHDTIYF. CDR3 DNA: TGTGCCAGCAGCATATCGCATGACACCATATATTTT. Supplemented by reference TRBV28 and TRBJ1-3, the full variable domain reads DVKVTQSSRYLVKRTGEKVFLECVQDMDHENMFWYRQDPGLGLRLIYFSYDVKMKEKGDIPEGYSVSREKKERFSLILESASTNQTSMYLCASSISHDTIYFGEGSWLTVV.

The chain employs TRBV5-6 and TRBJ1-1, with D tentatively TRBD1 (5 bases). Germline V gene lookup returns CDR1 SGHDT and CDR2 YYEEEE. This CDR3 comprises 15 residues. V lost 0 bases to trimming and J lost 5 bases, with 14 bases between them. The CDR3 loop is CASSLGYPGGTEAFF. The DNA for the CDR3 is TGTGCCAGCAGCTTGGGCTACCCCGGGGGAACTGAAGCTTTCTTT.

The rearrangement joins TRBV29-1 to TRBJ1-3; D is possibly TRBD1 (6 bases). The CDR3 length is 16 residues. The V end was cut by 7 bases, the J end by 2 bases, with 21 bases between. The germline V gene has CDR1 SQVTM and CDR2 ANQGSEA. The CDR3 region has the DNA TGCAGCGCTTCATTAGGTCAGGGGTTAGCTGGAAACACCATATATTTT. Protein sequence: CSASLGQGLAGNTIYF.

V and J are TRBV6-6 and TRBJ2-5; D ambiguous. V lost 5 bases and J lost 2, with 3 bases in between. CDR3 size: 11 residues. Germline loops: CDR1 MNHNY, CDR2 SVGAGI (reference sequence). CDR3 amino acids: CASSRQETQYF. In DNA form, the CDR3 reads TGTGCCAGCAGTCGACAAGAGACCCAGTACTTC.